This T cell receptor beta chain was recovered during a study of blood T cell repertoires in COVID-19. Germline V lookup: CDR1 MGHDK, CDR2 SYGVNS. CDR3 size: 15 residues. The V end lost 1 base, the J end lost 5 bases, and 12 bases lay between the germline ends. As handled by the study authors: The assay estimated nucleated cells by amplifying reference gene primers. This table comes from immunoSEQ multiplex PCR, and its TCRdb copy is limited to in-frame clones, with some not included. V, J and clone size are taken as reported in that table, and D and trimming were inferred from the DNA itself. The sample includes under 200,000 clones, around 82% seen only once; the top ten take under 3%.

This TCR derives from a human donor with acute or convalescent COVID-19. The donor label of this sample is uncertain. This chain joins TRBV25-1 and TRBJ2-1, with D tentatively TRBD1 (5 bases). The sample comprised peripheral blood. The CDR3, as DNA: TGTGCCAGCAGTGAATCTGACAGATCGAACAATGAGCAGTTCTTC. Its translation: CASSESDRSNNEQFF.